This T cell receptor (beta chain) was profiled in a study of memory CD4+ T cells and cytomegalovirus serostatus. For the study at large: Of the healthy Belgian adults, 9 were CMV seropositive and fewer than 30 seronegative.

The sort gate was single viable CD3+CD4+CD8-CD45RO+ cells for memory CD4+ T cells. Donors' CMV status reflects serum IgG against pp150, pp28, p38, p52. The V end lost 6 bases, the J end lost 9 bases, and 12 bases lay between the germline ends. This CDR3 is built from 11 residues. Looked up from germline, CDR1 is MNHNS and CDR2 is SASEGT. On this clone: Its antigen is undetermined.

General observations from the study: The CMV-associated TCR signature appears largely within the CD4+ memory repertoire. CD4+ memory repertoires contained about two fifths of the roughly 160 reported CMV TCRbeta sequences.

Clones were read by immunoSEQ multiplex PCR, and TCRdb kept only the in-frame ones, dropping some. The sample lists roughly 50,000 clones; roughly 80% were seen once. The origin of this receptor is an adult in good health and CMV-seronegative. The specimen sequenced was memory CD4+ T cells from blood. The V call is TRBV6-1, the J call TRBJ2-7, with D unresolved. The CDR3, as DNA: TGTGCCAGCAGCGACCCTTTTGTGCAGTACTTC. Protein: CASSDPFVQYF.